The clone carrying this T cell receptor beta chain was observed a single time. What it binds is not known. This specimen belongs to a study of T cell responses to AZD1222 COVID-19 vaccine. Clones were read by immunoSEQ multiplex PCR, and TCRdb kept only the in-frame ones, dropping some. The table records around 150,000 clones, roughly 85% of them present only once. This CDR3 is built from 13 residues. Germline CDR1 and CDR2: SGHTA and FQGNSA. V lost 2 bases and J lost 5, with 7 bases in between. Notes on the study in general: Nearly half of unique spike-specific TCRs reportedly avoided B.1.351 and B.1.1.7 mutated regions. Scientists sampled the repertoires only once the peak T cell response had passed. At study baseline, merely a handful of AZD1222 recipients were seropositive. The donor group comprised mostly white British people and more females; the analysis possibly underestimated clonal diversity.

Sequenced material: peripheral blood, taken 28 days after the second dose of the MenACWY control vaccine. This sequence joins TRBV7-2 and TRBJ2-1; D not resolved. The origin of this receptor is an adult who received the MenACWY meningococcal vaccine as a control. Here the CDR3 reads CASSLFLNNEQFF. The CDR3, as DNA: TGTGCCAGCAGCTTATTTCTAAACAATGAGCAGTTCTTC.